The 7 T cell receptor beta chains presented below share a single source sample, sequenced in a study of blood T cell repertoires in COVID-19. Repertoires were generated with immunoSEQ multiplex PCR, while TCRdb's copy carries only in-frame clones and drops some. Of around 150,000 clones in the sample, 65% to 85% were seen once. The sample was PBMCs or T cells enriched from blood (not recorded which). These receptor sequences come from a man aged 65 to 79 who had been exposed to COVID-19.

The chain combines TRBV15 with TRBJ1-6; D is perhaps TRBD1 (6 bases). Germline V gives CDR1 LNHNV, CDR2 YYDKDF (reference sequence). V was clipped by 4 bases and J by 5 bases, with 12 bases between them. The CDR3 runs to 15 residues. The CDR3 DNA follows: TGTGCCACCAGCATCCGGGACACCAATAATTCACCCCTCCACTTT. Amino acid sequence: CATSIRDTNNSPLHF.

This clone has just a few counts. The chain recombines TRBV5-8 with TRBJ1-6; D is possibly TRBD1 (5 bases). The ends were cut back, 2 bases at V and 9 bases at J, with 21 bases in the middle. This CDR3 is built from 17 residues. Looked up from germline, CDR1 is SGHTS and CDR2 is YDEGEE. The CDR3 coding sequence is TGTGCCAGCAGCTTTAAGGCAATTTGGCAGGGTGGTTCACCCCTCCACTTT. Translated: CASSFKAIWQGGSPLHF. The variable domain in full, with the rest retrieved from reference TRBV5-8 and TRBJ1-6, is EAGVTQSPTHLIKTRGQQATLRCSPISGHTSVYWYQQALGLGLQFLLWYDEGEERNRGNFPPRFSGRQFPNYSSELNVNALELEDSALYLCASSFKAIWQGGSPLHFGNGTRLTVT.

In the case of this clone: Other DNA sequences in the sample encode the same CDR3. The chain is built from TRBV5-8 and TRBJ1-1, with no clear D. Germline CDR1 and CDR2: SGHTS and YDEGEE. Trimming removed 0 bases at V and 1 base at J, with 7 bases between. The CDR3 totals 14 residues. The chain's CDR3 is CASSLGHPNTEAFF. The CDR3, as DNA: TGTGCCAGCAGCTTGGGACACCCGAACACTGAAGCTTTCTTT.

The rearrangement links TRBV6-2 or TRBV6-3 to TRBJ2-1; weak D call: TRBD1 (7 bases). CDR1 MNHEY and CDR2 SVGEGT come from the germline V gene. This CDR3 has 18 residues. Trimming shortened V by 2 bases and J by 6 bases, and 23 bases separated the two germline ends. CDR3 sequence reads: CASSYMGWRDSLLNEQFF. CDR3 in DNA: TGTGCCAGCAGTTACATGGGTTGGCGGGACAGCCTTCTCAATGAGCAGTTCTTC.

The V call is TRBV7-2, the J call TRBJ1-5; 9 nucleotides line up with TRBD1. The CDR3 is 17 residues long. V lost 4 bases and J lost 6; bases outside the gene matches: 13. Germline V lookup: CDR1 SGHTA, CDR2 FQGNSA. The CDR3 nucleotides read TGTGCCAGCAGCTGGTACAGGGGGCGAGAGCGTGGTCAGCCCCAGCATTTT. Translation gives CASSWYRGRERGQPQHF.

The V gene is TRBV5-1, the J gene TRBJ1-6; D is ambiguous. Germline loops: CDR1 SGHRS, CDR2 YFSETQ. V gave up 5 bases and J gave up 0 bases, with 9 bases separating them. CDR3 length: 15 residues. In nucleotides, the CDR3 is TGCGCCAGCAGTAACTCAAGCTCCTATAATTCACCCCTCCACTTT. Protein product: CASSNSSSYNSPLHF.

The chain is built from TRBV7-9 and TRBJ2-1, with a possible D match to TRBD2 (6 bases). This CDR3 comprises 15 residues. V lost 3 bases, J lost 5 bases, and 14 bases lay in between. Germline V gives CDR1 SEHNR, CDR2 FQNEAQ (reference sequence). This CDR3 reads CASSFFRAGNNEQFF. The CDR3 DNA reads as TGTGCCAGCAGCTTCTTCCGCGCGGGGAACAATGAGCAGTTCTTC.